This T cell receptor (beta chain) was identified in a study of beta chain features in type 1 diabetes. Turning to the study itself: There was similarity between patients and healthy donors in age, gender and cell yields.

Expressed TCRB transcripts got sequenced, as all isolated RNA was reverse transcribed. An average near 3.57 million reads came from naive, central memory and regulatory T cell samples. Some clones are missing from TCRdb's copy, which holds only in-frame ones; the method was immunoSEQ multiplex PCR. The table shows about 700,000 clones, with roughly 13% occurring only once. This clone was counted between two and nine times. Its specificity is not known. Study-level points and caveats: Here, the possible influence of HLA type (on TCRB rearrangement) remained unresolved. All four CD4+ subsets from Type 1 diabetes patients carried moderately but significantly shorter TCRB CDR3s.

The germline V and J ends were trimmed by 0 bases and 3 bases, with 12 bases remaining between them. CDR1 is MGHRA, CDR2 YSYEKL, per germline. The CDR3 spans 16 residues. Sequenced sample: naive CD4+ T cells from blood. The receptor's source is a man aged 18 to 35 with type 1 diabetes. This chain links TRBV4-1 with TRBJ1-5; D is ambiguous. The CDR3 spells CASSQDGRNYNQPQHF. CDR3 nucleotides: TGCGCCAGCAGCCAAGACGGCAGAAATTACAATCAGCCCCAGCATTTT.